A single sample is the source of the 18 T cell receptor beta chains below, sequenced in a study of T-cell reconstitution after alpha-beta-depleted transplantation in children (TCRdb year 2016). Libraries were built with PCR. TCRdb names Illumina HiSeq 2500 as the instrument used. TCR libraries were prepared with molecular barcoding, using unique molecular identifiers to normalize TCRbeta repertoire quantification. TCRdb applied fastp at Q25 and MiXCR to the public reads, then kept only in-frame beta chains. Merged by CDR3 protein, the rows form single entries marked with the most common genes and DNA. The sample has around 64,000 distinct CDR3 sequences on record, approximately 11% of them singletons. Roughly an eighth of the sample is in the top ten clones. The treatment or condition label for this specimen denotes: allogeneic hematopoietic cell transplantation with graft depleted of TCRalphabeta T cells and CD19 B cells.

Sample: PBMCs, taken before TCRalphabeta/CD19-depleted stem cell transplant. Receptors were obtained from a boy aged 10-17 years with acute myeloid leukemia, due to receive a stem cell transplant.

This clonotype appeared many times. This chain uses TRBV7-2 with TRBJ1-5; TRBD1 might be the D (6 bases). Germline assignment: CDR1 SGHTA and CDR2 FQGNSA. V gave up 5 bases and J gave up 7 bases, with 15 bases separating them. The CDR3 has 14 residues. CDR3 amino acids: CASSQGKIGQPQHF. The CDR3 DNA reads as TGTGCCAGCAGCCAGGGGAAGATCGGACAGCCCCAGCATTTT.

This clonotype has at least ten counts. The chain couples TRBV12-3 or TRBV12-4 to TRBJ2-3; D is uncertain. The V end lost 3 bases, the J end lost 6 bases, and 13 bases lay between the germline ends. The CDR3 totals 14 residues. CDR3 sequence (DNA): TGTGCCAGCAGTTTTACGGCCTCACCGGATACGCAGTATTTT. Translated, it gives CASSFTASPDTQYF.

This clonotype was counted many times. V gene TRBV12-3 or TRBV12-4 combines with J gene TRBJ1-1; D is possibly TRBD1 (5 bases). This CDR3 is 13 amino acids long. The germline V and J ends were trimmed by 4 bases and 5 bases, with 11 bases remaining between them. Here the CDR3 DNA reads TGTGCCAGCAGTTATAGTGAGGGGACTGAAGCTTTCTTT. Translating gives CASSYSEGTEAFF.

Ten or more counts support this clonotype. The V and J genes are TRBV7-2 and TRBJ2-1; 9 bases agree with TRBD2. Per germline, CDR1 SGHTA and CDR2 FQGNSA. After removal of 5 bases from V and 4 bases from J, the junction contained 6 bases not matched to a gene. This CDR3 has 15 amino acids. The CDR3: CASSMTSGVYNEQFF. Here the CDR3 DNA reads TGTGCCAGCAGCATGACTAGCGGAGTATACAATGAGCAGTTCTTC.

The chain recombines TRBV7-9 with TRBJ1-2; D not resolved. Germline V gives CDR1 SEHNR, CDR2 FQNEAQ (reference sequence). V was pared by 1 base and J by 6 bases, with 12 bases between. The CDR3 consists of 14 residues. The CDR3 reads CASSLGVWEDGYTF. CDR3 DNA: TGTGCCAGCAGCTTAGGCGTATGGGAAGATGGCTACACCTTC.

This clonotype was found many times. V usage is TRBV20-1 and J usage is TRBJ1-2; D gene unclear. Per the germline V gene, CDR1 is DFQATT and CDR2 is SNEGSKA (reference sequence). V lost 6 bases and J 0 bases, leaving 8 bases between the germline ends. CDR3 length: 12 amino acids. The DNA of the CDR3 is TGCAGTGCCCGACGAGCTAACTATGGCTACACCTTC. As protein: CSARRANYGYTF.

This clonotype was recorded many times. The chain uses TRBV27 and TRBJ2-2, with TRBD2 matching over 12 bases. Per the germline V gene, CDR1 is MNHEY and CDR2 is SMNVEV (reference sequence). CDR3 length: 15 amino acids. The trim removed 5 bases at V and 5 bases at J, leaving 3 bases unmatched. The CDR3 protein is CASSRGLAGTGELFF. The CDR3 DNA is TGTGCCAGCAGTCGTGGACTAGCGGGAACCGGGGAGCTGTTTTTT.

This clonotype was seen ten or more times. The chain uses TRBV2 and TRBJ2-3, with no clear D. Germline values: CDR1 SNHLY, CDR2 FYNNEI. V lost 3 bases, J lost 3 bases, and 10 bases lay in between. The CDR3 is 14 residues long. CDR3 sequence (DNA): TGTGCCAGCAGTGATTTCCTAGGAACAGATACGCAGTATTTT. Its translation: CASSDFLGTDTQYF.

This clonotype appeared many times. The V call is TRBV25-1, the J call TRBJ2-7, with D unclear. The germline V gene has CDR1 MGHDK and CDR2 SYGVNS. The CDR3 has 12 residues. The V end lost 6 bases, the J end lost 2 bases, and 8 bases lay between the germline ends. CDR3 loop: CASRRSPYEQYV. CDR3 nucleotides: TGTGCCAGCAGGAGAAGCCCCTACGAGCAGTACGTC.

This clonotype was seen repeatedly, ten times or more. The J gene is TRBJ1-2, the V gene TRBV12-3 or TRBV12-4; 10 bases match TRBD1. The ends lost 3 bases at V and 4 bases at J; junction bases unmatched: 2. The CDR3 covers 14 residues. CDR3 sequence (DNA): TGTGCCAGCAGTTTGGGACAGGGGATCTATGGCTACACCTTC. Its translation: CASSLGQGIYGYTF.

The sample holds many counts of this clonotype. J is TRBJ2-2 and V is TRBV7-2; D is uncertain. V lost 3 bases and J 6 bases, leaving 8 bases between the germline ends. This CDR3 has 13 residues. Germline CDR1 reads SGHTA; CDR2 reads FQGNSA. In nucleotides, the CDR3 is TGTGCCAGCAGCTTTTCTTGGGCCGGGGAGCTGTTTTTT. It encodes CASSFSWAGELFF.

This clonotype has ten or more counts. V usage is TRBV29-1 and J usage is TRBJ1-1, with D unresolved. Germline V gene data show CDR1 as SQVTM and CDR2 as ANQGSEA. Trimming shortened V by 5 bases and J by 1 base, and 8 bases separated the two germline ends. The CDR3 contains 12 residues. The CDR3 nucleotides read TGCAGCGTTAAGAGCCCGAACACTGAAGCTTTCTTT. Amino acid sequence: CSVKSPNTEAFF.

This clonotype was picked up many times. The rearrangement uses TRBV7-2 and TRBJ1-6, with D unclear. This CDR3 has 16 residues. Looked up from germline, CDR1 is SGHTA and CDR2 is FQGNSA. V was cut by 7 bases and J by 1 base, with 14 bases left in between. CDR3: CASIKNGASYNSPLHF. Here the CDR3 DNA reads TGTGCCAGCATCAAGAATGGCGCATCCTATAATTCACCCCTCCACTTT.

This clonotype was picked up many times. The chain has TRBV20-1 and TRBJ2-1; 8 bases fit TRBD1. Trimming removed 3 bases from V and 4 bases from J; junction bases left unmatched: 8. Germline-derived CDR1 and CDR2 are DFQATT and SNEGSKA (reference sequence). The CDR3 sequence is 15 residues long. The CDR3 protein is CSARVTGGMYNEQFF. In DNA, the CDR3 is TGCAGTGCTAGGGTTACAGGGGGTATGTACAATGAGCAGTTCTTC.

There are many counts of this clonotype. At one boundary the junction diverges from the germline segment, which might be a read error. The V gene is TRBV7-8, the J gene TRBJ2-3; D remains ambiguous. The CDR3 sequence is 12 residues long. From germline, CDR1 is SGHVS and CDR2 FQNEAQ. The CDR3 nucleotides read TGTGCCAGCAGCTCTAACACAGATACCCAGTATTTT. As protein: CASSSNTDTQYF.

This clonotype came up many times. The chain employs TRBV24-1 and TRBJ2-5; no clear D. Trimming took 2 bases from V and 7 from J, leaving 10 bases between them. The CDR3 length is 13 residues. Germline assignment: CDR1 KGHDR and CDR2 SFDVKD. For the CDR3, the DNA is TGTGCCACCAGTGATTCGGCCTCGCGGACCCAGTACTTC. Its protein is CATSDSASRTQYF.

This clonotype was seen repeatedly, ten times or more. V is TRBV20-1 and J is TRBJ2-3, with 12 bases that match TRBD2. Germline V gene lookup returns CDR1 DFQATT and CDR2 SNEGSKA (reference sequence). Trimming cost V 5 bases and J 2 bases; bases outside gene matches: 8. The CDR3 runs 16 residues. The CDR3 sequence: CSASGASGGATDTQYF. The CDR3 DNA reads TGCAGTGCTTCTGGGGCTAGCGGGGGGGCCACAGATACGCAGTATTTT.

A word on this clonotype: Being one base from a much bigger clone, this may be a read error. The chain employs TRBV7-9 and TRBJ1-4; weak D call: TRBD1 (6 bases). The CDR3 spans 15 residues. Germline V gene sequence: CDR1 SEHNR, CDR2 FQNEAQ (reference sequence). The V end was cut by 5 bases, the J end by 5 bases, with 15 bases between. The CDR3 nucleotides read TGTGCCAGCAGCCCAGAGCGGACAGTGAATGAAAAACTGTTTTTT. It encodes CASSPERTVNEKLFF.